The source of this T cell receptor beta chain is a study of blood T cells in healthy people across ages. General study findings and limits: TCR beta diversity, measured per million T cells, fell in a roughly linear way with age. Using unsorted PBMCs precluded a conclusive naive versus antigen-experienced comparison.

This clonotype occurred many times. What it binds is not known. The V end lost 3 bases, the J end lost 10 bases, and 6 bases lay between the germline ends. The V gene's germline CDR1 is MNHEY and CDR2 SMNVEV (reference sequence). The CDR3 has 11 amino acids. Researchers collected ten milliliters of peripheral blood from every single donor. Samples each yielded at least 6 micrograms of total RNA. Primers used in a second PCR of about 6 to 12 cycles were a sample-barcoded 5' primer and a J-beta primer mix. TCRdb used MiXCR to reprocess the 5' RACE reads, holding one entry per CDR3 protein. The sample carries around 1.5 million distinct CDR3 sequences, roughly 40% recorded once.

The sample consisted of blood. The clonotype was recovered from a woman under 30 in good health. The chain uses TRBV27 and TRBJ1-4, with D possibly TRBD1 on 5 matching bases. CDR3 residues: CASSLGGKLFF. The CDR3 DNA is TGTGCCAGCAGTTTGGGGGGAAAACTGTTTTTT.